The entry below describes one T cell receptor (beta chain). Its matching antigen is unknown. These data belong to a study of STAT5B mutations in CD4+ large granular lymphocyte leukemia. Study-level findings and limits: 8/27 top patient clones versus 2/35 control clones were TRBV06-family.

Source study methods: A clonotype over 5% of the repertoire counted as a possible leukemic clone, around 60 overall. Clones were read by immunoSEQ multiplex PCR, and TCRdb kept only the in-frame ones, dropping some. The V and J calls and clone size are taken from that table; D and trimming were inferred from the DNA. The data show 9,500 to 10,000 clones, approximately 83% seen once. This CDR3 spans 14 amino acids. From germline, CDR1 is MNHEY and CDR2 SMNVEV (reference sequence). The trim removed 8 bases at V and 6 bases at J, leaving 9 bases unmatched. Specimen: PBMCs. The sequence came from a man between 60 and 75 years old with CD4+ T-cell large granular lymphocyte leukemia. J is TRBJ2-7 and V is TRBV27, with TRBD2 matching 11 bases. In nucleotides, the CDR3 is TGTGCCAGCTCCGAACTAGCGGGAGACTCCGAGCAGTACTTC. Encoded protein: CASSELAGDSEQYF.